This T cell receptor (beta chain) was documented in a study of T cells in localized non-small cell lung cancer. Whole-study findings and limits: Adjacent uninvolved lung had the highest clonality, suggesting focused antigen responses. Appearance in adjacent lung was seen for a median 57 of the top 100 tumor clones. Without multi-region sequencing, intratumor heterogeneity could not be excluded.

Measured with immunoSEQ multiplex PCR; TCRdb has only the in-frame clones, and not every one. The data hold approximately 17,000 clones, with roughly 82% observed a single time. A remark on this clone: Antigen specificity is unknown.

Trimming took 1 base from V and 4 from J, leaving 14 bases between them. The CDR3 sequence is 16 residues long. Germline V CDR1 and CDR2: LNHNV, YYDKDF (reference sequence). V usage is TRBV15 and J usage is TRBJ1-5, with unresolved D. Sequenced material: peripheral blood, taken before any cancer treatment. The sequence was obtained from a male donor older than 55 with stage I lung adenocarcinoma. CDR3 coding DNA: TGTGCCACCAGCAGAGCGCGAGTACTTGGGAATCAGCCCCAGCATTTT. Encoded protein: CATSRARVLGNQPQHF.